The next 5 T cell receptor beta chains were all read from a single sample in a study of blood T cells in healthy people across ages. Primed by a sample-barcoded 5' primer and a J-beta primer mix, a second PCR proceeded for about 7 to 11 cycles. Each CDR3 protein is one row after TCRdb ran MiXCR on the 5' RACE reads. The sample comprises about 680,000 distinct CDR3 sequences, 45% to 50% of which are singletons, and 25% to 35% rests with the top ten. The sequenced material came from blood. These TCRs come from a woman aged 60-75 years in good health.

This clonotype was found a few times. The rearrangement links TRBV4-3 to TRBJ1-1, with 7 positions matching TRBD1. Germline lookup yields CDR1 LGHNA and CDR2 YSLEER. The CDR3 extends over 16 amino acids. V shed 0 bases, J shed 1 base, and the junction held 5 bases outside the gene matches. This CDR3 reads CASSQDPDRENTEAFF. The CDR3 DNA reads as TGCGCCAGCAGCCAAGACCCAGACAGGGAGAACACTGAAGCTTTCTTT.

This chain links TRBV6-2 or TRBV6-3 with TRBJ2-7; TRBD2 matches at 12 bases. Germline V gene data show CDR1 as MNHEY and CDR2 as SVGEGT. The CDR3 loop spans 18 amino acids. V lost 6 bases to trimming and J lost 10 bases; unmatched junction nucleotides: 22. CDR3 bases: TGTGCCAGCAGCCGAACATTGACGACTAGCGGGAGATATGAAACCCAGTACTTC. Protein sequence: CASSRTLTTSGRYETQYF.

Notes on this clonotype: The junction does not match germline at one end; this may be a read error. The V gene is TRBV4-3, the J gene TRBJ2-7; 7 bases fit TRBD2. Germline V gene sequence: CDR1 LGHNA, CDR2 YSLEER. This CDR3 is 14 amino acids long. The DNA of the CDR3 is TGCACCAGCAGCCAAGATCGCGGGGGCTACGAGCAGTACTTC. It specifies CTSSQDRGGYEQYF.

In its sample, this clonotype was seen many times. CDR3 sequence (DNA): TGTGCCAGCTATAGGACTAGCGGTTACGAGCAGTACTTC. Its translation: CASYRTSGYEQYF. This chain joins TRBV2 and TRBJ2-7, with 10 bases lining up with TRBD2. The germline V gene has CDR1 SNHLY and CDR2 FYNNEI. J was trimmed by 4 bases and V by 8 bases; bases with no gene match: 5. There are 13 residues in the CDR3.

This clonotype was picked up a small number of times. The rearrangement links TRBV7-2 to TRBJ2-7, with 13 bases aligning to TRBD2. The V segment lost 4 bases and the J segment 3 bases; nucleotides outside the gene matches: 3. Germline lookup yields CDR1 SGHTA and CDR2 FQGNSA. The CDR3 spans 15 residues. CDR3: CASSSRLAGGYEQYF. The CDR3 nucleotides read TGTGCCAGCAGCTCCAGACTAGCGGGAGGCTACGAGCAGTACTTC.